A single sample is the source of the 26 T cell receptor beta chains below, sequenced in a study of cytomegalovirus exposure and HLA in healthy donors. PCR was performed using 60 Vbeta and 13 Jbeta primers. Data came from immunoSEQ multiplex PCR; TCRdb stores just in-frame clones and leaves some out. Seen here are 240,000 or so clones, approximately 81% observed once, and the top ten hold about 7.3%. The sequencing input was PBMCs. Receptors originate from a woman aged 55-70 years in good health and CMV-seropositive.

The CDR3 protein is CASSYRGTGTEAFF. CDR3 coding DNA: TGTGCCAGCAGTTACAGGGGCACCGGGACTGAAGCTTTCTTT. This chain joins TRBV2 and TRBJ1-1, with TRBD1 matching 7 bases. Trimming at V came to 5 bases and at J to 5 bases, leaving 8 bases not matched to a gene. From germline, CDR1 is SNHLY and CDR2 FYNNEI. The CDR3 runs 14 residues. Full variable domain (missing parts from reference TRBV2 and TRBJ1-1): EPEVTQTPSHQVTQMGQEVILRCVPISNHLYFYWYRQILGQKVEFLVSFYNNEISEKSEIFDDQFSVERPDGSNFTLKIRSTKLEDSAMYFCASSYRGTGTEAFFGQGTRLTVV.

This chain links TRBV19 with TRBJ1-2, with 7 bases identical to TRBD1. This CDR3 spans 17 amino acids. V lost 7 bases to trimming and J lost 0 bases; unmatched junction nucleotides: 14. Germline V gene lookup returns CDR1 LNHDA and CDR2 SQIVND (reference sequence). The chain's CDR3 is CASTRVGTAASNYGYTF. In nucleotides, the CDR3 is TGTGCCAGTACACGGGTAGGGACAGCCGCATCTAACTATGGCTACACCTTC. Based on the CDR3 plus reference TRBV19 and TRBJ1-2, the full variable domain is DGGITQSPKYLFRKEGQNVTLSCEQNLNHDAMYWYRQDPGQGLRLIYYSQIVNDFQKGDIAEGYSVSREKKESFPLTVTSAQKNPTAFYLCASTRVGTAASNYGYTFGSGTRLTVV.

The chain uses TRBV5-4 and TRBJ2-3, with 12 bases matching TRBD2. CDR3 length equals 16 residues. The germline CDR1 and CDR2 sequences are SGHNT and YYREEE (reference sequence). V lost 4 bases, J lost 3 bases, and 6 bases stayed unmatched. The CDR3 loop reads CASSIPSGRGTDTQYF. The CDR3 DNA follows: TGTGCCAGCAGCATCCCTAGCGGGAGGGGTACAGATACGCAGTATTTT.

The V call is TRBV5-1, the J call TRBJ2-2; 7 bases are shared with TRBD2. Losses at the gene ends were 5 bases for V and 1 base for J; bases not matched to a gene: 5. From germline, CDR1 is SGHRS and CDR2 YFSETQ. The CDR3 is 15 amino acids. CDR3 DNA: TGCGCCAGCAGAAGGACGGGAGGGAACACCGGGGAGCTGTTTTTT. Its translation is CASRRTGGNTGELFF.

This clone occurred once. This chain joins TRBV5-1 and TRBJ1-4; a weak D match, TRBD1 (5 bases). V was shortened by 4 bases and J by 8 bases, with 15 bases between the two germline ends. Germline CDR1 SGHRS, CDR2 YFSETQ. The CDR3 spans 14 residues. CDR3 region: CASSPSDGGEKLFF. The DNA for the CDR3 is TGCGCCAGCAGCCCTTCGGACGGGGGGGAAAAACTGTTTTTT.

V and J are TRBV5-1 and TRBJ2-2, with 10 nucleotides matching TRBD2. J lost 7 bases, V lost 0 bases, and 9 bases had no gene match. Looked up from germline, CDR1 is SGHRS and CDR2 is YFSETQ. The CDR3 loop spans 17 amino acids. Here the CDR3 DNA reads TGCGCCAGCAGCTTGGAAGGGCTAGCGGGAGCGATCGGGGAGCTGTTTTTT. The encoded protein is CASSLEGLAGAIGELFF.

This sequence joins TRBV9 and TRBJ2-2; TRBD2 matches at 8 bases. This CDR3 has 14 residues. Trimming cost V 0 bases and J 9 bases; bases outside gene matches: 4. The germline gives CDR1 SGDLS, CDR2 YYNGEE. The CDR3 is CASSVAGGPRELFF. CDR3 sequence (DNA): TGTGCCAGCAGCGTAGCGGGAGGGCCCCGGGAGCTGTTTTTT.

The genes are TRBV28 and TRBJ2-7, with 9 bases lining up with TRBD1. J gave up 2 bases and V 4 bases, and 6 bases lay outside the gene matches. Germline assignment: CDR1 MDHEN and CDR2 SYDVKM. The CDR3 runs to 15 residues. DNA for the CDR3: TGTGCCAGCAGTTCTTGGGACAGGGCCCCCTACGAGCAGTACTTC. It yields the protein CASSSWDRAPYEQYF. Complete variable domain (other parts from reference TRBV28 and TRBJ2-7): DVKVTQSSRYLVKRTGEKVFLECVQDMDHENMFWYRQDPGLGLRLIYFSYDVKMKEKGDIPEGYSVSREKKERFSLILESASTNQTSMYLCASSSWDRAPYEQYFGPGTRLTVT.

This chain connects TRBV28 to TRBJ2-7; D is possibly TRBD1 (6 bases). V lost 5 bases to trimming and J lost 3 bases, with 20 bases between them. The CDR3 loop spans 16 amino acids. The germline V gene encodes CDR1 MDHEN and CDR2 SYDVKM. The DNA of the CDR3 is TGTGCCAGCAGTCCACCCCCAGGGACACTCGACTACGAGCAGTACTTC. It codes for CASSPPPGTLDYEQYF.

The chain combines TRBV7-9 with TRBJ2-1, with a weak D call TRBD2 (6 bases). From germline, CDR1 is SEHNR and CDR2 FQNEAQ (reference sequence). This CDR3 has 13 amino acids. Trimming pared 1 base from V and 10 bases from J, leaving 11 bases between. The CDR3 region has the DNA TGTGCCAGCAGCTTAGAAGGAGGGCTAGAGCAGTTCTTC. Translation gives CASSLEGGLEQFF.

The J gene is TRBJ2-3, the V gene TRBV28; D might be TRBD2 (6 bases). CDR1 is MDHEN and CDR2 is SYDVKM in the germline V gene. This CDR3 region has 14 residues. Trimming removed 5 bases at V and 4 bases at J, with 13 bases between. CDR3 sequence: CASSPGGGPDTQYF. The CDR3, as DNA: TGTGCCAGCAGTCCCGGGGGAGGCCCAGATACGCAGTATTTT.

The rearrangement links TRBV5-1 to TRBJ2-3, with 9 bases matching TRBD2. With 4 bases clipped from V and 2 bases from J, the junction kept 2 bases outside the gene matches. The germline gives CDR1 SGHRS, CDR2 YFSETQ. The CDR3 runs 14 residues. CDR3 sequence reads: CASSAGGPTDTQYF. In DNA, the CDR3 is TGCGCCAGCAGCGCGGGAGGGCCCACAGATACGCAGTATTTT.

The chain joins TRBV5-4 to TRBJ2-2; D gene ambiguous. Trimming shortened V by 2 bases and J by 4 bases, and 6 bases separated the two germline ends. The length of the CDR3 is 13 residues. Germline V gene data show CDR1 as SGHNT and CDR2 as YYREEE (reference sequence). This CDR3 is CASSFSRTGELFF. In nucleotides, the CDR3 is TGTGCCAGCAGCTTTTCTCGCACCGGGGAGCTGTTTTTT.

This chain links TRBV9 with TRBJ2-3; 8 positions agree with TRBD2. The CDR3 sequence is 16 residues long. Per the germline V gene, CDR1 is SGDLS and CDR2 is YYNGEE. The junction had 7 bases not matched to a gene; V was cut back by 3 bases and J by 1 base. The CDR3 region is CASSATGAGGTDTQYF. CDR3 DNA: TGTGCCAGCAGCGCGACAGGAGCGGGAGGCACAGATACGCAGTATTTT. Full variable domain (remainder filled in from reference TRBV9 and TRBJ2-3): DSGVTQTPKHLITATGQRVTLRCSPRSGDLSVYWYQQSLDQGLQFLIQYYNGEERAKGNILERFSAQQFPDLHSELNLSSLELGDSALYFCASSATGAGGTDTQYFGPGTRLTVL.

This chain uses TRBV28 with TRBJ1-2; 8 nucleotides agree with TRBD1. The CDR3 contains 13 residues. CDR1 and CDR2 (germline): MDHEN, SYDVKM. V gave up 2 bases and J gave up 8 bases; unmatched junction bases: 4. The CDR3 loop reads CASSLEAGGGYTF. The CDR3 DNA reads TGTGCCAGCAGTTTAGAAGCAGGGGGCGGCTACACCTTC.

This rearrangement joins TRBV4-1 to TRBJ1-2, with D perhaps matching TRBD1 (6 bases). Looked up from germline, CDR1 is MGHRA and CDR2 is YSYEKL. The CDR3 is 16 amino acids. The V end was cut by 0 bases, the J end by 4 bases, with 15 bases between. The CDR3 DNA reads as TGCGCCAGCAGCCAAGATAGGGCAGGGGAAACCTATGGCTACACCTTC. This encodes CASSQDRAGETYGYTF.

V and J are TRBV5-1 and TRBJ2-2, with 11 bases that match TRBD2. The germline CDR1 and CDR2 sequences are SGHRS and YFSETQ. V lost 4 bases and J lost 5; bases outside the gene matches: 1. The CDR3 totals 14 residues. CDR3 sequence (DNA): TGCGCCAGCAGCGTAGCGGGAGGGACCGGGGAGCTGTTTTTT. Residues: CASSVAGGTGELFF.

In this sample, this clone turned up a few times. This rearrangement joins TRBV6-1 to TRBJ2-5; 11 nucleotides match TRBD2. The CDR3 has 15 residues. V shed 3 bases and J 5 bases; nucleotides not matched to a gene: 5. The germline CDR1 and CDR2 sequences are MNHNS and SASEGT. CDR3 in amino acids: CASSDQGTSGETQYF. CDR3 bases: TGTGCCAGCAGTGACCAGGGGACTAGCGGCGAGACCCAGTACTTC.

This chain uses TRBV6-5 with TRBJ2-1; 9 positions match TRBD1. Unmatched junction bases numbered 8, after V lost 4 bases and J lost 4 bases. The CDR3 contains 16 residues. Germline CDR1 and CDR2: MNHEY and SVGAGI. CDR3: CASSLSEGQGYNEQFF. For the CDR3, the DNA is TGTGCCAGCAGTTTGTCGGAGGGACAGGGTTACAATGAGCAGTTCTTC.

This sequence joins TRBV7-4 and TRBJ2-7; D remains unclear. Trimming took 5 bases from V and 11 from J, leaving 25 bases between them. Germline assignment: CDR1 SGHVT and CDR2 SQSDAQ. The CDR3 is 15 amino acids. The CDR3 sequence is CASSLHPNLSGTEYF. DNA of the CDR3: TGTGCCAGCAGCCTTCACCCTAACCTTTCTGGCACAGAGTACTTC. Supplemented by reference TRBV7-4 and TRBJ2-7, the full variable domain reads GAGVSQSPRYKVAKRGRDVALRCDSISGHVTLYWYRQTLGQGSEVLTYSQSDAQRDKSGRPSGRFSAERPERSVSTLKIQRTEQGDSAVYLCASSLHPNLSGTEYFGPGTRLTVT.

The chain employs TRBV13 and TRBJ2-5; D perhaps matches TRBD1 (6 bases). This CDR3 contains 13 residues. Between the trimmed V and J ends, which lost 1 base and 3 bases, there was a span of 6 bases. CDR1 and CDR2 (germline): PRHDT, FYEKMQ (reference sequence). CDR3 residues: CASSLDREETQYF. The CDR3 nucleotides read TGTGCCAGCAGCTTAGACAGGGAAGAGACCCAGTACTTC.

V is TRBV7-2 and J is TRBJ2-1; TRBD2 matches 12 bases. Trimming removed 5 bases from V and 15 bases from J; junction bases left unmatched: 17. This CDR3 has 16 amino acids. Germline V lookup: CDR1 SGHTA, CDR2 FQGNSA. CDR3 in amino acids: CASSPLRTRTSGDVFF. In nucleotides, the CDR3 is TGTGCCAGCAGCCCGCTTCGGACAAGGACTAGCGGGGATGTGTTCTTC.

The chain recombines TRBV28 with TRBJ2-3, with 12 bases fitting TRBD2. This CDR3 comprises 18 residues. Germline V gene sequence: CDR1 MDHEN, CDR2 SYDVKM. Losses at the gene ends were 3 bases for V and 2 bases for J; bases not matched to a gene: 9. CDR3 DNA sequence: TGTGCCAGCAGTTTTAGGGCTAGCGGGAGGGTTCTCACAGATACGCAGTATTTT. It translates to CASSFRASGRVLTDTQYF.

This sequence joins TRBV28 and TRBJ1-4, with D possibly being TRBD1 (6 bases). This CDR3 is 16 amino acids long. CDR1 MDHEN and CDR2 SYDVKM come from the germline V gene. With 5 bases removed from V and 1 base from J, the gap between germline ends came to 14 bases. CDR3 loop: CASSAATGKTNEKLFF. Here the CDR3 DNA reads TGTGCCAGCAGTGCCGCCACAGGGAAAACTAATGAAAAACTGTTTTTT.

This chain joins TRBV21-1 and TRBJ2-7; the listed D gene, TRBD1, was not tested against the DNA. TRBV21-1 is a listed pseudogene. This CDR3 contains 13 residues. The CDR3 DNA follows: TGTGCCAGCAGCATTGACAGTCCCTACGAGCAGTACTTC. It is translated as CASSIDSPYEQYF.

Note on this clone: One end of the junction is discordant with germline, which a read error may explain. The chain recombines TRBV7-9 with TRBJ2-2; 8 bases align to TRBD2. CDR1 and CDR2 from the germline V gene are SEHNR and FQNEAQ (reference sequence). The CDR3 has 15 amino acids. CDR3 coding DNA: TGTTCCAGCAGCCCCAGGCCTAGCGGGACCGGGGAGCTGTTTTTT. It specifies CSSSPRPSGTGELFF.